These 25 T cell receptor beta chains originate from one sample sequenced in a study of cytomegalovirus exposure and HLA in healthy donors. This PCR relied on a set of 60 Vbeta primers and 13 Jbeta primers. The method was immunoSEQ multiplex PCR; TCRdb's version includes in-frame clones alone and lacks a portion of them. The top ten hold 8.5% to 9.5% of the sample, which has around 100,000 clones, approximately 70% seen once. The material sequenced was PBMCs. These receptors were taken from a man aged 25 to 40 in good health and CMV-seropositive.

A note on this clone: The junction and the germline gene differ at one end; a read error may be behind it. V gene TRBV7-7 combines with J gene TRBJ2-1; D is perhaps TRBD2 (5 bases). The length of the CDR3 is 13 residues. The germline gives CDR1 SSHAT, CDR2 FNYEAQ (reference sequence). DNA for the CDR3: TGTGCTAGCAGCTCCAGCGGTCTCAATGAGCAGTTCTTC. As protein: CASSSSGLNEQFF.

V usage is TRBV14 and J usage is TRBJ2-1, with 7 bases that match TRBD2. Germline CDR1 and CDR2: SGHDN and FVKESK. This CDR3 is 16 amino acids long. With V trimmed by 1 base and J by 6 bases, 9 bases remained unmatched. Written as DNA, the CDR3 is TGTGCCAGCAGCCAAGGCGGAGCGGGAACTGCCAATGAGCAGTTCTTC. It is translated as CASSQGGAGTANEQFF.

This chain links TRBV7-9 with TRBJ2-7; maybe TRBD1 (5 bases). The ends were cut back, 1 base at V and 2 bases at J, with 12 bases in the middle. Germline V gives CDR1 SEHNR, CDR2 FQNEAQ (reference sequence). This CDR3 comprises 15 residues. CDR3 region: CASSLGTGDTYEQYV. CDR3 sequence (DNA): TGTGCCAGCAGCTTAGGCACAGGAGATACCTACGAGCAGTACGTC.

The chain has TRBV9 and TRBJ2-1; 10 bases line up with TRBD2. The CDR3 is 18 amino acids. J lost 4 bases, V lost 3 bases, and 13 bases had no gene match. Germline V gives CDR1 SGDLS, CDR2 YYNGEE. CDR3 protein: CASSAPRAGGLTYNEQFF. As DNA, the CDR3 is TGTGCCAGCAGCGCTCCCCGAGCGGGAGGGTTAACTTACAATGAGCAGTTCTTC.

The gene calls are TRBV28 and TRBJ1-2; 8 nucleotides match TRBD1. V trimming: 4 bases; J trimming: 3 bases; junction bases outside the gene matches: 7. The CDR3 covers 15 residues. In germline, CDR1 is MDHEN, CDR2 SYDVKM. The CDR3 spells CASSSPGQGDYGYTF. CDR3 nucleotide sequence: TGTGCCAGCAGTTCCCCCGGACAGGGCGACTATGGCTACACCTTC.

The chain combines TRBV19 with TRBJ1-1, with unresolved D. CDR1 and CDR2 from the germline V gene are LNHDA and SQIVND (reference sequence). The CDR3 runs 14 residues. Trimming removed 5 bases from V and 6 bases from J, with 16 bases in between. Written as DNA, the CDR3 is TGTGCCAGTAGTCGAGGCCCAGGAGGATCTGAAGCTTTCTTT. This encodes CASSRGPGGSEAFF.

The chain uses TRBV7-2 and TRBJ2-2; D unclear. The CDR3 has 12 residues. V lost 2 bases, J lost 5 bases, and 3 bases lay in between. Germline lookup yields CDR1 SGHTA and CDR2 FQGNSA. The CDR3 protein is CASSLLTGELFF. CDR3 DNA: TGTGCCAGCAGCTTACTAACCGGGGAGCTGTTTTTT.

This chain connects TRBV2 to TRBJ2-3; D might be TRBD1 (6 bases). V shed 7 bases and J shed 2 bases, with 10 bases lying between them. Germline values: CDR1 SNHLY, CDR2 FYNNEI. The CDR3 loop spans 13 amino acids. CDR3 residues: CASKTGYTDTQYF. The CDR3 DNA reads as TGTGCCAGCAAAACAGGGTACACAGATACGCAGTATTTT.

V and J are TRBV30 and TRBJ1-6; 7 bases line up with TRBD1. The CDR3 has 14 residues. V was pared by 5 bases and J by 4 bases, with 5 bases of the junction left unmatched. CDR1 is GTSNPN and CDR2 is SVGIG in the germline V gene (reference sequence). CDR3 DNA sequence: TGTGCCTGGGTAGGGGGCCTGTATAATTCACCCCTCCACTTT. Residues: CAWVGGLYNSPLHF.

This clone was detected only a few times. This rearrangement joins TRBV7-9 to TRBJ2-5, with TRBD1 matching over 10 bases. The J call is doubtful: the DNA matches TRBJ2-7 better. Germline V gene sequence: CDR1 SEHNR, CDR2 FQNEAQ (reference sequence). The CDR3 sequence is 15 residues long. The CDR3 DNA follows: TGTTCCATCAGAGCTGGGACAGGGGACGGGTACGAGCAGTACTTC. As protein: CSIRAGTGDGYEQYF.

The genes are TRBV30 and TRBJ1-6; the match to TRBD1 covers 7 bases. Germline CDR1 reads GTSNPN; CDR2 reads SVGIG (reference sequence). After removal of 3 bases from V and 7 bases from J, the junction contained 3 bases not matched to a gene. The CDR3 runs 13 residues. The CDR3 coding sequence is TGTGCCTGGAGACACAGGGGCAATTCACCCCTCCACTTT. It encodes CAWRHRGNSPLHF.

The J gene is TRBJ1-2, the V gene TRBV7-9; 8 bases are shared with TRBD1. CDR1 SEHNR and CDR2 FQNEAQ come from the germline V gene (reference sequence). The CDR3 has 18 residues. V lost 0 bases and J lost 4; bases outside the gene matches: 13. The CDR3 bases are TGTGCCAGCAGCTTAGCTCCGGGCAGGGGGCTTGGAGTCTATGGCTACACCTTC. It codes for CASSLAPGRGLGVYGYTF.

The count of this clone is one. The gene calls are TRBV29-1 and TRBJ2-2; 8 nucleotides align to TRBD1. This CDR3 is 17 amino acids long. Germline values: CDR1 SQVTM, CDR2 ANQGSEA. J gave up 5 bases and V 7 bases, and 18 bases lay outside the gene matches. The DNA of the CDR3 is TGCAGCGCCCGACGGACAGGGTCGTTCGGGGCGACCGGGGAGCTGTTTTTT. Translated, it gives CSARRTGSFGATGELFF.

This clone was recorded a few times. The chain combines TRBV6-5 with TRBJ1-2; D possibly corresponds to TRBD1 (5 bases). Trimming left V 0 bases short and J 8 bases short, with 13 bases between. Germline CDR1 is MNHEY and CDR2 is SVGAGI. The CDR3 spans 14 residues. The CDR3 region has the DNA TGTGCCAGCAGTTACTCGGTTTGGGGGGAGGGCTACACCTTC. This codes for CASSYSVWGEGYTF.

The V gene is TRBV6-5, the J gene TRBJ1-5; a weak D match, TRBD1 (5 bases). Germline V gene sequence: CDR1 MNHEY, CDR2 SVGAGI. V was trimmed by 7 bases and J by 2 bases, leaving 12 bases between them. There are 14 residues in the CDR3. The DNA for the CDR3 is TGTGCCAGCACCTGGGACTCTCGCAATCAGCCCCAGCATTTT. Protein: CASTWDSRNQPQHF.

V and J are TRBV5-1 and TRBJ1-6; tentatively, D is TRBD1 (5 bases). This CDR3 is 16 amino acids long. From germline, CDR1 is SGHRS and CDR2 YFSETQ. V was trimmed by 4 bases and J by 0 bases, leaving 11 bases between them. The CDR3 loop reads CASSGDSSSYNSPLHF. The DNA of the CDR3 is TGCGCCAGCAGCGGGGACTCGAGCTCCTATAATTCACCCCTCCACTTT.

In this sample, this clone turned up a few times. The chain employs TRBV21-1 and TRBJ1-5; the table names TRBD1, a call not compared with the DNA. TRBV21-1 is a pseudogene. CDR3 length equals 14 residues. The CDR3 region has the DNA TGTGCCAGTACACAGACAGTAGAAAATCAGCCCCAGCATTTT. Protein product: CASTQTVENQPQHF.

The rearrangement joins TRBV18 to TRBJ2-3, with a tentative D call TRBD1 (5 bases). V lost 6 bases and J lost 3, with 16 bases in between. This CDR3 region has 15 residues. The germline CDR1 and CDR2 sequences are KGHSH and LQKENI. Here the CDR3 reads CASSPSAGSTDTQYF. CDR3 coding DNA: TGTGCCAGCTCCCCGTCGGCAGGGTCGACAGATACGCAGTATTTT.

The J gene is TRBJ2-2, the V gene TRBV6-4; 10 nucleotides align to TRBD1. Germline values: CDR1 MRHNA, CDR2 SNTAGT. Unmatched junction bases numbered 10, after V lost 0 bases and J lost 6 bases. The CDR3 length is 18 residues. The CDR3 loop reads CASSDSGWTGGAAGELFF. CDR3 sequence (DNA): TGTGCCAGCAGTGACTCCGGCTGGACAGGGGGGGCCGCCGGGGAGCTGTTTTTT.

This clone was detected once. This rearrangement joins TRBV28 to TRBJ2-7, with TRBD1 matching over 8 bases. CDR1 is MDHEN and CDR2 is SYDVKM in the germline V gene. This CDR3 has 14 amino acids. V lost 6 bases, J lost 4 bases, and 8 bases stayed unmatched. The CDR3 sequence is CASRLDRGGYEQYV. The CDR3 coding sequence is TGTGCCAGCAGGCTTGACAGGGGCGGGTACGAGCAGTACGTC.

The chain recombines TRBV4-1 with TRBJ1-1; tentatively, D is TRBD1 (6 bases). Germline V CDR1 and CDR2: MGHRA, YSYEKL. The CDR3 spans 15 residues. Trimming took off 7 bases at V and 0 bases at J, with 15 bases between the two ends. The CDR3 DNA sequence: TGCGCCAGCAACAGGGCGGAGACTTTGAACACTGAAGCTTTCTTT. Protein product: CASNRAETLNTEAFF.

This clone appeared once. Here the CDR3 DNA reads TGTGCCAGCAGCCCCGGACAGGGGACGAACACTGAAGCTTTCTTT. Protein product: CASSPGQGTNTEAFF. The chain uses TRBV9 and TRBJ1-1; 9 bases are a match to TRBD1. V dropped 4 bases and J dropped 1; count of bases not matched to a gene: 5. The CDR3 length is 15 residues. Germline CDR1 is SGDLS and CDR2 is YYNGEE. The full variable domain, in which reference TRBV9 and TRBJ1-1 provide the parts outside the CDR3, is DSGVTQTPKHLITATGQRVTLRCSPRSGDLSVYWYQQSLDQGLQFLIQYYNGEERAKGNILERFSAQQFPDLHSELNLSSLELGDSALYFCASSPGQGTNTEAFFGQGTRLTVV.

The DNA for the CDR3 is TGCGCCAGCAGCTTGGCCAGGATTTCGAACACCGGGGAGCTGTTTTTT. Amino acids: CASSLARISNTGELFF. The chain recombines TRBV5-1 with TRBJ2-2; no firm D call. Trimming removed 0 bases at V and 0 bases at J, with 9 bases between. Germline-derived CDR1 and CDR2 are SGHRS and YFSETQ. CDR3 length: 16 residues.

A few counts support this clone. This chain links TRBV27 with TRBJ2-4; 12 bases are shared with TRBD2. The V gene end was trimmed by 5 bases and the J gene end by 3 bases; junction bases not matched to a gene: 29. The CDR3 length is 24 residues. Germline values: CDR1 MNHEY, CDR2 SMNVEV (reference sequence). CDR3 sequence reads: CASSLGHSRTSGVVGSRYKNIQYF. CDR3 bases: TGTGCCAGCAGTCTGGGACATTCTCGGACTAGCGGGGTGGTTGGGTCGAGGTACAAAAACATTCAGTACTTC.

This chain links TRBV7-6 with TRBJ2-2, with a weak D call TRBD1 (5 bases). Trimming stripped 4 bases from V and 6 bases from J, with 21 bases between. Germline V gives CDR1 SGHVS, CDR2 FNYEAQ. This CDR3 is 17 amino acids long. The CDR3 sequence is CASSWHPQGSNPGELFF. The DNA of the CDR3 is TGTGCCAGCAGCTGGCACCCCCAGGGAAGTAATCCCGGGGAGCTGTTTTTT.